The present T cell receptor (beta chain) was sequenced within a study of human T cells and chemical hapten exposure. The sample's time point: patch test 1, 2 weeks after DPC sensitization. Treatment here: therapeutic diphenylcyclopropenone sensitization with weekly scalp DPC. Individual cDNA molecules each carried unique molecular identifiers attached by the library. TCRdb re-analysed the RACE reads in MiXCR, keeping a single row per CDR3 protein. The data hold around 300,000 distinct CDR3 sequences, with 6% to 8.5% observed a single time. Study-wide results and caveats: Relative to control repertoires, expanded TCRs gave rise to significantly more large CDR3 similarity clusters. Donors were affected by alopecia, so their immune reaction might vary from that of healthy individuals.

CDR3 size: 15 residues. Deletions cut 4 bases from V and 0 bases from J, with 7 bases between. Per the germline V gene, CDR1 is SNHLY and CDR2 is FYNNEI. This clonotype was observed many times. What it binds is not known. The sample was whole blood, taken in connection with sensitization to the hapten diphenylcyclopropenone (DPC). This clonotype was obtained from a woman between 18 and 29 years old with alopecia areata. Some clones in this sample may be carry-over from other donors' samples. This chain connects TRBV2 to TRBJ2-6; tentative D call: TRBD1 (5 bases). The CDR3 sequence: CASSAGFSGANVLTF. CDR3 in DNA: TGTGCCAGCAGTGCAGGGTTCTCTGGGGCCAACGTCCTGACTTTC.